The 28 T cell receptor beta chains below all came from one sample that was sequenced in a study of blood T cell repertoires in COVID-19. TCRdb's table, derived via immunoSEQ multiplex PCR, lists solely in-frame clones and lacks some. The repertoire has some 130,000 clones, approximately 89% of them found once; the top ten carry roughly 10%. What was sequenced was peripheral blood. All receptors come from a woman in her sixties or seventies with COVID-19, enrolled during active disease.

V usage is TRBV5-1 and J usage is TRBJ2-5; 7 nucleotides align to TRBD2. V lost 6 bases and J lost 1; bases outside the gene matches: 6. This CDR3 has 14 amino acids. From germline, CDR1 is SGHRS and CDR2 YFSETQ. CDR3 sequence: CASTRGDPQETQYF. CDR3 in DNA: TGCGCCAGCACCCGGGGGGACCCCCAAGAGACCCAGTACTTC.

The chain joins TRBV5-1 to TRBJ2-7, with TRBD1 matching over 9 bases. The CDR3 is made up of 14 amino acids. With 4 bases clipped from V and 6 bases from J, the junction kept 8 bases outside the gene matches. The germline V gene encodes CDR1 SGHRS and CDR2 YFSETQ. Written as DNA, the CDR3 is TGCGCCAGCAGCACCGGACAGGGGTCGGGCGAGCAGTACTTC. Encoded protein: CASSTGQGSGEQYF.

The chain recombines TRBV27 with TRBJ1-1, with TRBD1 as a possible D gene (5 bases). V lost 4 bases and J lost 1, with 13 bases in between. This CDR3 spans 15 amino acids. Germline CDR1 is MNHEY and CDR2 is SMNVEV (reference sequence). CDR3 in amino acids: CASSSRQIKNTEAFF. The CDR3 coding sequence is TGTGCCAGCAGTTCCCGACAGATTAAGAACACTGAAGCTTTCTTT.

The V call is TRBV7-9, the J call TRBJ2-4; possibly TRBD1 for D (5 bases). There are 15 residues in the CDR3. Between the trimmed V and J ends, which lost 1 base and 1 base, there was a span of 8 bases. Germline-derived CDR1 and CDR2 are SEHNR and FQNEAQ (reference sequence). CDR3 in DNA: TGTGCCAGCAGCTTAGTGGGGCCCGCCAAAAACATTCAGTACTTC. Translated, it gives CASSLVGPAKNIQYF. Filled out from reference TRBV7-9 and TRBJ2-4, the complete variable domain reads DTGVSQNPRHKITKRGQNVTFRCDPISEHNRLYWYRQTLGQGPEFLTYFQNEAQLEKSRLLSDRFSAERPKGSFSTLEIQRTEQGDSAMYLCASSLVGPAKNIQYFGAGTRLSVL.

The chain is built from TRBV2 and TRBJ2-2, with 8 bases lining up with TRBD1. The V gene end was trimmed by 6 bases and the J gene end by 4 bases; junction bases not matched to a gene: 7. This CDR3 is 15 amino acids long. From germline, CDR1 is SNHLY and CDR2 FYNNEI. For the CDR3, the DNA is TGTGCCAGCAGCGCGACAGGGGAGATCACCGGGGAGCTGTTTTTT. Protein: CASSATGEITGELFF. The whole variable domain, remainder taken from reference TRBV2 and TRBJ2-2, is EPEVTQTPSHQVTQMGQEVILRCVPISNHLYFYWYRQILGQKVEFLVSFYNNEISEKSEIFDDQFSVERPDGSNFTLKIRSTKLEDSAMYFCASSATGEITGELFFGEGSRLTVL.

This clone has a count of ten or more. The genes are TRBV3-1 (or the pseudogene TRBV3-2) and TRBJ2-2; perhaps TRBD1 as D (6 bases). The germline CDR1 and CDR2 sequences are LGHDT and YNNKEL (reference sequence). The CDR3 extends over 19 amino acids. Trimming stripped 0 bases from V and 4 bases from J, with 21 bases between. CDR3 amino acids: CASSQDPGDRRRVTGELFF. CDR3 DNA sequence: TGTGCCAGCAGCCAAGATCCAGGCGACAGGAGAAGGGTCACCGGGGAGCTGTTTTTT.

This chain joins TRBV27 and TRBJ2-5; no definite D call. The germline V and J ends were trimmed by 9 bases and 5 bases, with 4 bases remaining between them. Germline CDR1 MNHEY, CDR2 SMNVEV (reference sequence). The length of the CDR3 is 9 residues. DNA for the CDR3: TGTGCCAGTCAGGAGACCCAGTACTTC. Translating gives CASQETQYF.

This chain connects TRBV30 to TRBJ1-2; D call uncertain. V lost 5 bases to trimming and J lost 5 bases, with 15 bases between them. The CDR3 is 13 residues long. The germline V gene encodes CDR1 GTSNPN and CDR2 SVGIG (reference sequence). Written as DNA, the CDR3 is TGTGCCTGGGTCGAGGGCGGAGGTTATGGCTACACCTTC. Amino acids: CAWVEGGGYGYTF.

The V and J genes are TRBV7-2 and TRBJ1-5; 7 bases match TRBD1. Germline-derived CDR1 and CDR2 are SGHTA and FQGNSA. V shed 1 base and J 8 bases; nucleotides not matched to a gene: 8. The length of the CDR3 is 15 residues. The CDR3 DNA reads TGTGCCAGCAGCTTAGATGGAGGGGGCGGGGAGCCCCAGCATTTT. Encoded protein: CASSLDGGGGEPQHF.

The rearrangement links TRBV19 to TRBJ1-1; D is unclear. V lost 3 bases to trimming and J lost 6 bases, with 14 bases between them. The CDR3 loop spans 14 amino acids. CDR1 is LNHDA, CDR2 SQIVND, per germline (reference sequence). The CDR3 coding sequence is TGTGCCAGTAGTATTACGGGTGGAGCCCCTGAAGCTTTCTTT. This encodes CASSITGGAPEAFF.

This clone occurred once. The chain joins TRBV9 to TRBJ2-1, with 7 bases that match TRBD1. The CDR3 has 15 amino acids. The ends lost 2 bases at V and 0 bases at J; junction bases unmatched: 2. CDR1 and CDR2 (germline): SGDLS, YYNGEE. This chain's CDR3 is CASSVGQSSYNEQFF. The CDR3 DNA sequence: TGTGCCAGCAGCGTGGGACAGAGCTCCTACAATGAGCAGTTCTTC.

This clone was seen a few times. This chain uses TRBV5-5 with TRBJ2-1; 14 nucleotides match TRBD2. The V gene's germline CDR1 is SGHKS and CDR2 YYEKEE (reference sequence). The CDR3 is 16 amino acids. With V trimmed by 4 bases and J by 6 bases, 6 bases remained unmatched. CDR3 sequence (DNA): TGTGCCAGCAGCCAACCGACTAGCGGGGGGGCCAATGAGCAGTTCTTC. Translation: CASSQPTSGGANEQFF.

This chain connects TRBV5-5 to TRBJ1-6; TRBD1 aligns across 10 bases. This CDR3 is 16 amino acids long. V shed 3 bases, J shed 7 bases, and the junction held 7 bases outside the gene matches. The V gene's germline CDR1 is SGHKS and CDR2 YYEKEE (reference sequence). The CDR3 sequence: CASSSFRTGGNSPLHF. CDR3 DNA sequence: TGTGCCAGCAGCTCATTCCGGACAGGGGGAAATTCACCCCTCCACTTT.

This chain joins TRBV11-2 and TRBJ1-5; D call uncertain. The ends were cut back, 5 bases at V and 4 bases at J, with 9 bases in the middle. The CDR3 loop spans 13 amino acids. Germline loops: CDR1 SGHAT, CDR2 FQNNGV. CDR3 DNA sequence: TGTGCCAGCAGCCAAAATCGGAATCAGCCCCAGCATTTT. Protein: CASSQNRNQPQHF.

The rearrangement joins TRBV15 to TRBJ1-1; possible D gene TRBD1, 6 bases. Trimming left V 2 bases short and J 0 bases short, with 10 bases between. Germline V lookup: CDR1 LNHNV, CDR2 YYDKDF (reference sequence). This CDR3 spans 15 amino acids. CDR3: CATSRLRTVNTEAFF. CDR3 nucleotides: TGTGCCACCAGCAGATTGAGGACAGTGAACACTGAAGCTTTCTTT.

The rearrangement joins TRBV3-1 (or the pseudogene TRBV3-2) to TRBJ1-1, with D unresolved. V was cut by 1 base and J by 8 bases, with 14 bases left in between. CDR1 LGHDT and CDR2 YNNKEL come from the germline V gene (reference sequence). The CDR3 is 14 amino acids. As DNA, the CDR3 is TGTGCCAGCAGCCAAGTCGCAGCGAATGACGAAGCTTTCTTT. Amino acids: CASSQVAANDEAFF.

In this sample, this clone turned up many times. The chain has TRBV2 and TRBJ2-1; the match to TRBD2 covers 10 bases. Germline CDR1 is SNHLY and CDR2 is FYNNEI. The CDR3 is made up of 16 amino acids. V shed 4 bases, J shed 3 bases, and the junction held 6 bases outside the gene matches. The CDR3 spells CASSGSTSGNYNEQFF. CDR3 nucleotides: TGTGCCAGCAGTGGCTCAACTAGCGGGAACTACAATGAGCAGTTCTTC.

This chain uses TRBV18 with TRBJ2-7; a possible D gene is TRBD2 (5 bases). CDR1 is KGHSH, CDR2 LQKENI, per germline. V was pared by 3 bases and J by 2 bases, with 14 bases between. The CDR3 totals 15 residues. The CDR3 sequence: CASSPGLEGPYEQYF. In DNA, the CDR3 is TGTGCCAGCTCACCGGGTCTTGAGGGTCCCTACGAGCAGTACTTC.

The chain is built from TRBV11-2 and TRBJ2-7, with a weak D call TRBD1 (6 bases). V lost 7 bases to trimming and J lost 3 bases, with 13 bases between them. This CDR3 has 13 amino acids. In germline, CDR1 is SGHAT, CDR2 FQNNGV. CDR3 sequence (DNA): TGTGCCAGCACTCGGGACACCTACTACGAGCAGTACTTC. This codes for CASTRDTYYEQYF.

This clone was found a few times. The gene calls are TRBV19 and TRBJ1-2, with unresolved D. Deletions cut 3 bases from V and 0 bases from J, with 5 bases between. CDR3 size: 13 residues. Germline CDR1 LNHDA, CDR2 SQIVND (reference sequence). The CDR3 sequence: CASSMLANYGYTF. The CDR3 DNA reads TGTGCCAGTAGTATGCTAGCTAACTATGGCTACACCTTC. Complete variable domain (other parts from reference TRBV19 and TRBJ1-2): DGGITQSPKYLFRKEGQNVTLSCEQNLNHDAMYWYRQDPGQGLRLIYYSQIVNDFQKGDIAEGYSVSREKKESFPLTVTSAQKNPTAFYLCASSMLANYGYTFGSGTRLTVV.

The chain couples TRBV29-1 to TRBJ2-4; the D gene is possibly TRBD2 (5 bases). CDR1 is SQVTM and CDR2 is ANQGSEA in the germline V gene. Trimming removed 4 bases at V and 6 bases at J, with 13 bases between. The CDR3 consists of 13 residues. The CDR3 region has the DNA TGCAGCGTTGTTGCGACTACAGTAAACATTCAGTACTTC. As protein: CSVVATTVNIQYF.

This clone turned up a few times. The rearrangement joins TRBV5-1 to TRBJ2-7, with 8 bases lining up with TRBD1. CDR1 and CDR2 (germline): SGHRS, YFSETQ. V shed 6 bases and J 2 bases; nucleotides not matched to a gene: 7. The CDR3 is 14 amino acids. The CDR3 protein is CASNLDRGPYEQYF. CDR3 DNA sequence: TGCGCCAGCAACCTCGACAGGGGTCCCTACGAGCAGTACTTC.

The rearrangement uses TRBV7-9 and TRBJ1-1, with 10 bases aligning to TRBD1. V dropped 5 bases and J dropped 5; count of bases not matched to a gene: 8. This CDR3 spans 15 amino acids. CDR1 is SEHNR, CDR2 FQNEAQ, per germline (reference sequence). The CDR3 region is CASSRQGAKGTEAFF. In DNA, the CDR3 is TGTGCCAGCAGCCGACAGGGGGCGAAGGGAACTGAAGCTTTCTTT.

The chain uses TRBV7-6 and TRBJ1-4; a possible D gene is TRBD1 (5 bases). From germline, CDR1 is SGHVS and CDR2 FNYEAQ. V was shortened by 2 bases and J by 3 bases, with 7 bases between the two germline ends. The CDR3 sequence is 14 residues long. CDR3: CASSLRGPNEKLFF. The CDR3 nucleotides are TGTGCCAGCAGCTTAAGGGGTCCTAATGAAAAACTGTTTTTT.

The chain employs TRBV28 and TRBJ2-5; tentative D call: TRBD1 (6 bases). V was trimmed by 4 bases and J by 3 bases, leaving 9 bases between them. CDR1 MDHEN and CDR2 SYDVKM come from the germline V gene. The CDR3 is 13 amino acids. CDR3 in DNA: TGTGCCAGCAGTTCTAGACAGGAAGAGACCCAGTACTTC. Encoded protein: CASSSRQEETQYF.

The rearrangement links TRBV29-1 to TRBJ2-6; D perhaps matches TRBD1 (6 bases). The germline CDR1 and CDR2 sequences are SQVTM and ANQGSEA. The CDR3 loop spans 18 amino acids. Trimming cost V 1 base and J 0 bases, with 16 bases left between them. The CDR3 nucleotides read TGCAGCGTTGAAGGAGTCGTGGACAGTGGCTCTGGGGCCAACGTCCTGACTTTC. Translating it yields CSVEGVVDSGSGANVLTF.

The genes are TRBV18 and TRBJ2-7, with 9 bases that match TRBD1. Germline V gives CDR1 KGHSH, CDR2 LQKENI. The ends lost 5 bases at V and 5 bases at J; junction bases unmatched: 10. This CDR3 comprises 15 residues. CDR3: CASSSTTGGVDEQYF. CDR3 DNA: TGTGCCAGCTCATCAACAACAGGGGGCGTAGACGAGCAGTACTTC.

This clone was seen only a few times. The same CDR3 arises from other DNA sequences in this sample as well. J is TRBJ1-3 and V is TRBV10-3; the D is unclear. Trimming pared 2 bases from V and 0 bases from J, leaving 8 bases between. Germline CDR1 ENHRY, CDR2 SYGVKD. This CDR3 has 15 amino acids. This CDR3 reads CAISEGQVSGNTIYF. The CDR3 DNA is TGTGCCATCAGTGAGGGGCAGGTCTCTGGAAACACCATATATTTT.